There are a few counts of the clone carrying this T cell receptor beta chain. As yet, its antigen is unknown. The data belong to a study of CD8 T cells in ankylosing spondylitis. Broader study findings: Seemingly distinctive of ankylosing spondylitis blood was a TCR beta motif formed by eight highly homologous variants. Disease-associated clones were CD8+ and fairly uncommon in peripheral blood. Earlier authors reported some of these motif variants in reactive arthritis synovial fluid and blood. Researchers reportedly found disease-linked clones significantly enriched in matched ankylosing spondylitis synovial fluid.

Making the TCR beta libraries involved quantitative 5'-RACE with molecular barcodes. MiXCR, applied by TCRdb to the 5' RACE reads, yields one record per CDR3 protein. There are 750,000 to 850,000 distinct CDR3 sequences in the sample; roughly 12% occur only once, and under 0.6% lies in the top ten. The sequencing input was blood, either unsorted or a sorted T cell fraction (not recorded which). The TCR sequence derives from a male donor with ankylosing spondylitis.

CDR3 sequence reads: CASSWTVGSTEAFF. The CDR3 DNA reads TGCGCCAGCAGCTGGACAGTGGGGAGCACTGAAGCTTTCTTT. The rearrangement uses TRBV5-1 and TRBJ1-1; TRBD1 is a possible D gene (6 bases). V lost 3 bases, J lost 4 bases, and 13 bases lay in between. Germline assignment: CDR1 SGHRS and CDR2 YFSETQ. CDR3 size: 14 residues.